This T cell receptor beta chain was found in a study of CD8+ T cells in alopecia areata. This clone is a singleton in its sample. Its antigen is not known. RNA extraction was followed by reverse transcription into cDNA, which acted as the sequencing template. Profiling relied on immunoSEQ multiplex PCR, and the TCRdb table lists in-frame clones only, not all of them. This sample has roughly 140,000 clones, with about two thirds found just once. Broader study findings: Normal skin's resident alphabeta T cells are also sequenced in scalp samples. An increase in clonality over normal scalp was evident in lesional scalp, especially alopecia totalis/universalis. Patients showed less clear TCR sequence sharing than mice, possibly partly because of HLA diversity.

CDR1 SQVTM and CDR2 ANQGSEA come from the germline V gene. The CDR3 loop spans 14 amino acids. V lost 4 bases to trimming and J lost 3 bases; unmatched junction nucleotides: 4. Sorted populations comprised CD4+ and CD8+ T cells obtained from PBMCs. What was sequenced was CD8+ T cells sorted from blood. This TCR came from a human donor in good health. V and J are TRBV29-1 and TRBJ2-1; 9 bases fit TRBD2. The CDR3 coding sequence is TGCAGCGTTGCGGGACTAGCCGACTACAATGAGCAGTTCTTC. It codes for CSVAGLADYNEQFF.